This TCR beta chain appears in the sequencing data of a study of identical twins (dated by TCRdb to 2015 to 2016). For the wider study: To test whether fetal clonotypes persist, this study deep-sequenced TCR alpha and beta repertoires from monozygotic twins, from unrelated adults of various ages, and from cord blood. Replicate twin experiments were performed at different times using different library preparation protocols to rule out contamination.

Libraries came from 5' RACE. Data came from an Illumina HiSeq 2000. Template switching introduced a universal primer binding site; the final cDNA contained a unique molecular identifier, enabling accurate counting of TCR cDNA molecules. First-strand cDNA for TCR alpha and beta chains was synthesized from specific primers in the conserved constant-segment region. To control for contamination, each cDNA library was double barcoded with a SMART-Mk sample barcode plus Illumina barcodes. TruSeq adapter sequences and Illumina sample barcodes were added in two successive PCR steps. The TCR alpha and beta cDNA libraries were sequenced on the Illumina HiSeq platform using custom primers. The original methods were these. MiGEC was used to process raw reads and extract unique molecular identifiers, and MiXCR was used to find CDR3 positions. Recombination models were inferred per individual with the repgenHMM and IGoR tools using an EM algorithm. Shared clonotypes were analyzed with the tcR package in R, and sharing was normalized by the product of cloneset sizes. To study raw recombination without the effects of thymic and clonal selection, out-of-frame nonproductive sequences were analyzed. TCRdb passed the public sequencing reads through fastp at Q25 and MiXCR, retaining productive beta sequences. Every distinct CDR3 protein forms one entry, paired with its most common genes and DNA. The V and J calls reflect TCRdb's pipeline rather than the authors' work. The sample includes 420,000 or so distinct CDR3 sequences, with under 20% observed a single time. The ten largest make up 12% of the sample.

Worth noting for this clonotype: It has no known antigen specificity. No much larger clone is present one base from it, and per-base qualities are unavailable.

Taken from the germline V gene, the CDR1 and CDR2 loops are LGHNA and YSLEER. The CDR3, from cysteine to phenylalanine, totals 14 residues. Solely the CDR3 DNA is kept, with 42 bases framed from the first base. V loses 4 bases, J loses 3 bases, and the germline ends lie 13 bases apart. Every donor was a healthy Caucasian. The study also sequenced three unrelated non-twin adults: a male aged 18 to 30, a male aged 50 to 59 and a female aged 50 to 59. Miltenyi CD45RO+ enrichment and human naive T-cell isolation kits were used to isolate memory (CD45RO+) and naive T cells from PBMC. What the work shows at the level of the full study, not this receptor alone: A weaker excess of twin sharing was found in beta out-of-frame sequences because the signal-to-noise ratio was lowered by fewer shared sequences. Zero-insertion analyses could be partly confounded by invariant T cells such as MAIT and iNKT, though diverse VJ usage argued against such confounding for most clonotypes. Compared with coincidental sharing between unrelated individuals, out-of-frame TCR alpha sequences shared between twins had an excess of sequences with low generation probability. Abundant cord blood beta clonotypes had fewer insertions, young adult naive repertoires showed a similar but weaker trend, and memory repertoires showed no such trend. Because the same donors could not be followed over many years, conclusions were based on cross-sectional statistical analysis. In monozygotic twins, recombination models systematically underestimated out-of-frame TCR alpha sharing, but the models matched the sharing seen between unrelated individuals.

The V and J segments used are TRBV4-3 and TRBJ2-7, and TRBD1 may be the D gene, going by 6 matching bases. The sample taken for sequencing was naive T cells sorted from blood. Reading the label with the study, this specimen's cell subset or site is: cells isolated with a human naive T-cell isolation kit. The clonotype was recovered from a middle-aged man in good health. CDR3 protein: CASSRTRGGYEQYF. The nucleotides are TGCGCCAGCAGCCGGACCAGGGGCGGCTACGAGCAGTACTTC.